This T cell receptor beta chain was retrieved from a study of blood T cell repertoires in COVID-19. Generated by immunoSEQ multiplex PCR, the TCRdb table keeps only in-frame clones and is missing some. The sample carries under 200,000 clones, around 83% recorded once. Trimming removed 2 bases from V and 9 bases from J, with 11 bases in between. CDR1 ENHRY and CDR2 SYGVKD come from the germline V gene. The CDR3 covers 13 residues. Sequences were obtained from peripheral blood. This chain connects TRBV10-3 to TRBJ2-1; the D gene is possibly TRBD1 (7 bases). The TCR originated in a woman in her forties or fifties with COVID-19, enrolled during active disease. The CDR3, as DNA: TGTGCCATCAGTGAGACAGGGGAGGCTGAGCAGTTCTTC. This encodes CAISETGEAEQFF.